This is a list of T cell receptor beta chains from one sample in a study of cytomegalovirus exposure and HLA in healthy donors. Only in-frame clones appear in the TCRdb table, and some are missing; sequencing was by immunoSEQ multiplex PCR. Seen in this sample are 100,000 to 150,000 clones; the ten most common clones hold over 0.8%. The source material was PBMCs. All receptors derive from a man younger than 35 in good health and CMV-seronegative. Each CDR3 is given with its conserved first and last residue. The D gene is left open where the match is weak.

D gene	V gene	J gene	CDR3 DNA	CDR3 protein
-	TRBV5-1	TRBJ2-5	TGCGCCAGCAGCTTGGCCGAGGTAGAGACCCAGTACTTC	CASSLAEVETQYF
TRBD1	TRBV6-5	TRBJ1-1	TGTGCCAGCAGGTTCGGCGTACAGGGGTGGACTGAAGCTTTCTTT	CASRFGVQGWTEAFF
-	TRBV5-1	TRBJ1-1	TGCGCCAGCAGCCAGGGAGGGATAAACACTGAAGCTTTCTTT	CASSQGGINTEAFF
TRBD1	TRBV19	TRBJ2-1	TGTGCCACTCGCCCGACAGGGTTCTCCTACAATGAGCAGTTCTTC	CATRPTGFSYNEQFF
TRBD1	TRBV29-1	TRBJ1-2	TGCAGCGTGGGACAGGCCCAATTTGGCTACACCTTC	CSVGQAQFGYTF
TRBD2	TRBV11-2	TRBJ2-5	TGTGCCAGCCGCCGGGGAGCGGGGGGTGAAAGGGAGACCCAGTACTTC	CASRRGAGGERETQYF
TRBD1	TRBV5-4	TRBJ2-3	TGTGCCAGCAGCTTTAATACCCGACAGGGGGCAGATACGCAGTATTTT	CASSFNTRQGADTQYF
TRBD1	TRBV10-3	TRBJ1-5	TGTGCCATCAGGGGGGACAGGGGGGGCCATCAGCCCCAGCATTTT	CAIRGDRGGHQPQHF
-	TRBV28	TRBJ1-5	TGTGCCAGCTCGGCAGGTCGTCAGCCCCAGCATTTT	CASSAGRQPQHF
TRBD2	TRBV18	TRBJ2-2	TGTGCCAGCTCACCAAGAGGACTAGCGGGAGTGGCGAACACCGGGGAGCTGTTTTTT	CASSPRGLAGVANTGELFF
-	TRBV6-6	TRBJ2-2	TGTGCCACTAGACTTCCCGGCGGGAACACCGGGGAGCTGTTTTTT	CATRLPGGNTGELFF
-	TRBV25-1	TRBJ2-7	TGTGCCAGCTCCGGGAAAGGACCCTACGAGCAGTACTTC	CASSGKGPYEQYF
TRBD2	TRBV6-5	TRBJ2-1	TGTGCCTGCAGGACTAGCGGCTACAATGAGCAGTTCTTC	CACRTSGYNEQFF
TRBD1	TRBV6-4	TRBJ2-3	TGTGCCAGCAGTGAAGGGGGACAGGGACCCACAGATACGCAGTATTTT	CASSEGGQGPTDTQYF
-	TRBV5-4	TRBJ2-1	TGTGCCAGCAGCCCGCGTAGCCTTACGAATGAGCAGTTCTTC	CASSPRSLTNEQFF
TRBD1	TRBV30	TRBJ2-7	TGTGCCTGGACCCGACAGGGAACCTACGAGCAGTACTTC	CAWTRQGTYEQYF
TRBD1	TRBV27	TRBJ1-2	TGTGCCAGCAGTCGGGGGGCAGGGGGCGCGTATGGCTACACCTTC	CASSRGAGGAYGYTF
-	TRBV4-1	TRBJ1-6	TGCGCCAGCAGCCAGCTATGGGGGGTCATTAATTCACCCCTCCACTTT	CASSQLWGVINSPLHF
-	TRBV18	TRBJ1-5	TGTGCCAGCTCACCACCGGTGGAGAATCAGCCCCAGCATTTT	CASSPPVENQPQHF
TRBD1	TRBV19	TRBJ1-4	TGTGCCAGTAGCAGATCCGACAGGGTTAATGAAAAACTGTTTTTT	CASSRSDRVNEKLFF
-	TRBV5-1	TRBJ1-1	TGCGCCAGCAGCTTGGTCGGCGGTGAAGCTTTCTTT	CASSLVGGEAFF
-	TRBV30	TRBJ1-3	TGTGCCTGGAGTTCAGGAGGAAACACCATATATTTT	CAWSSGGNTIYF
TRBD1	TRBV19	TRBJ1-5	TGTGCCAGTAGTATACCCCGACAGGGTAGCAATCAGCCCCAGCATTTT	CASSIPRQGSNQPQHF
-	TRBV10-3	TRBJ2-3	TGTGCCATCAGTGTCGGGGGGCAGGGCCCAAGCACAGATACGCAGTATTTT	CAISVGGQGPSTDTQYF
TRBD1	TRBV7-9	TRBJ1-5	TGTGCCAGCAGCTCGGGACAGTCGAATCAGCCCCAGCATTTT	CASSSGQSNQPQHF
TRBD2	TRBV25-1	TRBJ2-3	TGTGCCAGCAGTGAATCAGGCGGGGGGGGCACAGATACGCAGTATTTT	CASSESGGGGTDTQYF
-	TRBV29-1	TRBJ2-7	TGCAGCGTCCCGGGAGCAAATTACTACGAGCAGTACTTC	CSVPGANYYEQYF
-	TRBV9	TRBJ1-1	TGTGCCAGCAGCGTGCTCGTTCAGGGTAGCTCTGAAGCTTTCTTT	CASSVLVQGSSEAFF
-	TRBV20-1	TRBJ2-5	TGCAGTGCTAGATTGGCCGAGACCCAGTACTTC	CSARLAETQYF
TRBD2	TRBV5-1	TRBJ2-3	TGCGCCAGCAGCTTGAGTCTAGCGGGGGTTTTGAGCACAGATACGCAGTATTTT	CASSLSLAGVLSTDTQYF
TRBD2	TRBV29-1	TRBJ2-2	TGCAGCGTTGATACTAGCGGGGGATTACCGAACACCGGGGAGCTGTTTTTT	CSVDTSGGLPNTGELFF
-	TRBV27	TRBJ2-7	TGTGCCAGCAGTTTGGGGGGGGCAAAGCAGTACTTC	CASSLGGAKQYF
-	TRBV27	TRBJ2-7	TGTGCCAGCAGTTCAATCTCCTACGAGCAGTACTTC	CASSSISYEQYF
-	TRBV6-1	TRBJ1-5	TGTGCCAGCAGCGGGGGGGGACAGCCCCAGCATTTT	CASSGGGQPQHF
TRBD1	TRBV28	TRBJ2-3	TGTGCCAGCAGTTCTCCGGGACAGGGAACAGATACGCAGTATTTT	CASSSPGQGTDTQYF
-	TRBV7-6	TRBJ2-2	TGTGCCAGCAGCTTTTCTAGCGCAGCCGGGGAGCTGTTTTTT	CASSFSSAAGELFF
TRBD2	TRBV29-1	TRBJ2-7	TGCAGCGTCGTACTAGCGGGAGGTTTCGAGCAGTACTTC	CSVVLAGGFEQYF
TRBD1	TRBV2	TRBJ1-2	TGTGCCAGCCTCGGGGGACAGGGTCTCGGCTACACCTTC	CASLGGQGLGYTF
-	TRBV30	TRBJ2-5	TGTGCCTGGAGTGTATGGCAGGGTCAATACCAAGAGACCCAGTACTTC	CAWSVWQGQYQETQYF
-	TRBV5-1	TRBJ1-1	TGCGCCAGGTTAACAAGGGGCCCTGAAGCTTTCTTT	CARLTRGPEAFF
TRBD2	TRBV5-8	TRBJ2-5	TGTGCCAGCAGCTTGGAGCGGGGGGCGCGGTTGAAAGAGACCCAGTACTTC	CASSLERGARLKETQYF
-	TRBV5-4	TRBJ2-3	TGTGCCAGCAGCTTCGGGATCACAGATACGCAGTATTTT	CASSFGITDTQYF
TRBD1	TRBV2	TRBJ2-7	TGTGCCAGCAGAGGGGACAGCTACGAGCAGTACTTC	CASRGDSYEQYF
TRBD1	TRBV4-1	TRBJ1-2	TGCGCCAGCAGCCAAGCAGGACAGGGGGAGGGATACACCTTC	CASSQAGQGEGYTF
-	TRBV5-1	TRBJ1-1	TGCGCCAGCACCTCTTTGACAGTGAACACTGAAGCTTTCTTT	CASTSLTVNTEAFF
-	TRBV11-2	TRBJ1-6	TGTGCCAGCAGCTTATTTGAGTTATGGAGCTCCTATAATTCACCCCTCCACTTT	CASSLFELWSSYNSPLHF
TRBD2	TRBV6-1	TRBJ2-5	TGTGCCAGCAGTAAACTAGCGGGGGGCCAAGAGACCCAGTACTTC	CASSKLAGGQETQYF
-	TRBV6-1	TRBJ2-7	TGTGCCAGCAGTCGTTCCGGGACTGGCTCCTACGAGCAGTACTTC	CASSRSGTGSYEQYF
TRBD1	TRBV29-1	TRBJ2-2	TGCAGCGTTCGAGGGGGCCTGTGGACCGGGGAGCTGTTTTTT	CSVRGGLWTGELFF
-	TRBV5-4	TRBJ2-4	TGTGCCAGCAGCGGGACATCAGATTTAGCCAAAAACATTCAGTACTTC	CASSGTSDLAKNIQYF
TRBD1	TRBV7-9	TRBJ1-4	TGTGCCAGCAGCAAGGACAGGGGGGCGGAAAAACTGTTTTTT	CASSKDRGAEKLFF